This T cell receptor (beta chain) comes out of a study of blood T cell repertoires in COVID-19. On the study more broadly: The origin of the acute and convalescent COVID-19 samples was the United States, Italy and Spain. From T cells, B-cell-depleted T cells, or PBMCs came the material, which was cDNA or gDNA.

In terms of age and location, participants ranged from roughly 18 to 90 years and lived in about 25 US areas. For recovered donors of Cohort 3, there were two negative PCRs, clearance, or symptom resolution. Libraries were prepared by immunoSEQ multiplex PCR; TCRdb keeps only in-frame clonotypes and omits some of them. The sample yields about 330,000 clones, 75% to 90% seen once. V was shortened by 2 bases and J by 8 bases, with 15 bases between the two germline ends. CDR3 size: 14 residues. CDR1 and CDR2 from the germline V gene are LGHDT and YNNKEL (reference sequence). The receptor's source is a man under 40 who had recovered from COVID-19. The specimen sequenced was PBMCs or T cells enriched from blood (not recorded which). This sequence joins TRBV3-1 (or the pseudogene TRBV3-2) and TRBJ1-2, with a tentative D call TRBD1 (5 bases). The CDR3 reads CASSQFAGKRGYTF. CDR3 sequence (DNA): TGTGCCAGCAGCCAATTTGCAGGGAAGAGAGGCTACACCTTC.